Listed below are T cell receptor beta chains from one sample, sequenced in a study of shared clonotypes between healthy human individuals. The protocol was immunoSEQ multiplex PCR, while the TCRdb copy is restricted to in-frame clones and leaves out a portion. The profile covers more than 550,000 clones, with about 91% appearing a single time and about a quarter taken by the ten largest. The source material was naive CD8+ T cells sorted from blood. Receptors were obtained from a man aged 25 to 40 in good health. Both conserved end residues are trimmed from each CDR3. Some rows mark clone size as missing; the rest say once, few, many or name a class of expanded clone.

size: -; J: TRBJ1-3; V: TRBV5-1; CDR3: ASSLGQGENTIY
size: -; J: TRBJ2-7; V: TRBV27; CDR3: ASSIRGSGSREQY
size: few; J: TRBJ2-3; V: TRBV19; CDR3: ASSIGWDQGTDTQY
size: -; J: TRBJ2-7; V: TRBV27; CDR3: ASSLQGDEQY
size: once; J: TRBJ2-1; V: TRBV7-8; CDR3: ASSSHLGGGSYNEQF
size: -; J: TRBJ1-4; V: TRBV15; CDR3: ATSSPRKEEREKLF
size: -; J: TRBJ2-7; V: TRBV5-6; CDR3: ASSLGQGRYEQY
size: -; J: TRBJ2-1; V: TRBV15; CDR3: ATSRGWTSGSGNEQF
size: once; J: TRBJ2-5; V: TRBV29-1; CDR3: SVEWEVQETQY
size: -; J: TRBJ2-1; V: TRBV2; CDR3: ASRTGLAGLFNEQF
size: -; J: TRBJ2-7; V: TRBV27; CDR3: ASSSQIGTQRLAYEQY
size: -; J: TRBJ2-1; V: TRBV27; CDR3: ASSPPGLAVHEQF
size: once; J: TRBJ2-7; V: TRBV29-1; CDR3: SVESQMGRYYEQY
size: -; J: TRBJ2-3; V: TRBV7-9; CDR3: ASSSTNTLANHPTDTQY
size: few; J: TRBJ2-1; V: TRBV27; CDR3: ASSLAGYRGEQF
size: -; J: TRBJ1-1; V: TRBV27; CDR3: ASSSHRGANTEAF
size: -; J: TRBJ2-3; V: TRBV27; CDR3: ASSLSKAGVTDTQY
size: once; J: TRBJ2-1; V: TRBV7-7; CDR3: ASSPGLASSYNEQF
size: -; J: TRBJ1-2; V: TRBV7-9; CDR3: ASSFGYRRGGYT
size: -; J: TRBJ2-2; V: TRBV2; CDR3: ASSPQVAGSHGTGELF
size: once; J: TRBJ1-1; V: TRBV11-2; CDR3: ASSLAGTRGPF
size: -; J: TRBJ2-1; V: TRBV6-6; CDR3: ASSPEWASGYNEQF
size: -; J: TRBJ2-3; V: TRBV29-1; CDR3: STTPVSSDTQY
size: -; J: TRBJ2-7; V: TRBV6-6; CDR3: ASSYGLTYEQY
size: -; J: TRBJ2-5; V: TRBV6-1; CDR3: ASSEVGGAGYKETQY
size: -; J: TRBJ2-3; V: TRBV30; CDR3: AWRGLAGSTDTQY
size: once; J: TRBJ2-5; V: TRBV7-3; CDR3: ASSLTGPGTQY
size: few; J: TRBJ2-7; V: TRBV28; CDR3: ASSTVYEQY
size: -; J: TRBJ2-7; V: TRBV2; CDR3: ATSSQETYEQY
size: -; J: TRBJ1-4; V: TRBV4-1; CDR3: ASSHLREKSEKLF
size: -; J: TRBJ2-1; V: TRBV19; CDR3: ASRRGLGSNEQF
size: -; J: TRBJ1-1; V: TRBV7-6; CDR3: ASSLKAGQAGGVAF
size: -; J: TRBJ2-1; V: TRBV6-1; CDR3: ASSEALAGDVYNEQF
size: -; J: TRBJ2-5; V: TRBV7-3; CDR3: ASSPTSGIWGSTQY
size: -; J: TRBJ2-7; V: TRBV2; CDR3: ASGREGP
size: once; J: TRBJ2-3; V: TRBV7-9; CDR3: ASSRARDTQY
size: -; J: TRBJ2-1; V: TRBV18; CDR3: ASSPSDRGYVNEQF
size: many; J: TRBJ2-7; V: TRBV2; CDR3: ASSDRSTYEQY
size: -; J: TRBJ1-2; V: TRBV28; CDR3: ASSFQGPYGYT
size: -; J: TRBJ1-5; V: TRBV15; CDR3: ATSLTGGKVAQH
size: -; J: TRBJ1-5; V: TRBV15; CDR3: ATSLDRGGQPQH
size: -; J: TRBJ2-1; V: TRBV7-9; CDR3: ASSPLNTNEQF